This T cell receptor beta chain was identified during a study of graft-versus-host responses after intestinal transplantation (TCRdb year 2021). Regarding the complete study: Multivisceral, liver-intestinal, or isolated intestinal transplants were received by the recipients. Anti-thymocyte globulin induction was given to all recipients, followed by maintenance tacrolimus and steroids for approximately three years. After intestinal transplantation, graft-versus-host and host-versus-graft alloreactive T cell clones were followed in the graft, circulation and bone marrow using bulk TCR-beta CDR3 sequencing. To identify alloreactive clones, pre-transplant mixed lymphocyte reaction products were sequenced and compared with unstimulated pre-transplant donor and recipient T cells. A cohort of some 24 intestinal transplant recipients, including one retransplant, was enrolled, and 3 patients lacking pretransplant specimens were excluded. Donor T cell macrochimerism was defined as a peak of at least 4% donor T cells among recipient peripheral blood mononuclear cells. Rather than going through the commercial service, samples from a few later patients were sequenced in-house on an Illumina MiSeq and processed with MiXCR.

In light of the paper, this sample's time point label describes: cells obtained before transplantation from donor or recipient. CD3+CD4+ and CD3+CD8+ populations were FACS-sorted from unstimulated pre-transplant donor and recipient cells taken from spleen or lymph nodes. The method behind the library was the immunoSEQ multiplex PCR assay. For most patients, genomic DNA was isolated using the Qiagen DNeasy Blood and Tissue Kit and was shipped frozen to Adaptive Biotechnologies for TCR sequencing. High-throughput TCR-beta CDR3 sequencing of genomic DNA from most patients was performed by Adaptive Biotechnologies. The authors' pipeline ran thus. Adaptive's ImmunoSEQ software supplied the TCR sequencing data for about 18 patients, while MiXCR and VDJtools were used to process a few other patients. To correct CD4 versus CD8 sorting errors, sequences present in both subsets at a frequency ratio below 5:1 were removed. CDR3 nucleotide sequences shared between donor and recipient were removed because their origin could not be assigned. At least 2-fold expansion over unstimulated cells and a minimum CFSE-low frequency of 0.002% (template counts) or 0.001% (read counts) were required for clones to be classified as alloreactive. Clones were considered mappable if detected in sequenced pre-transplant spleen, lymph node, or MLR CFSE-low populations of the donor or recipient. The cumulative frequency of alloreactive clones was calculated as a percentage of all sequences, weighted by copy number. What TCRdb holds here is the immuneACCESS table cut down to in-frame rearrangements. Part of the clones is not present; checked against another copy, under half of the missing clones reflect an unresolved V gene, and the others are unexplained. The V and J calls and the clone size are those of that table, but D and trimming were determined from the DNA. The sample profile shows 80,000 to 95,000 clones; 85% to 95% of them were found once. The top ten hold around 6% of the sample.

The CDR3 runs 12 residues from the cysteine to the phenylalanine. Of the read, only the CDR3 DNA is kept; its 36 bases are in frame from base 1. From the germline V gene, CDR1 is WSHSY and CDR2 is SAAADI. The germline ends are 9 bases apart after V is trimmed by 6 bases and J by 6 bases. What the research found in general, with its limitations: GvH clones were found in recipient bone marrow, and some of the GvH clones appeared earlier in ileal mucosa or blood, which is consistent with an intestinal mucosal origin. Early after transplant, declines in HvG clones were associated with peak levels of circulating GvH clones. In the allografts of patients with donor T cell macrochimerism, GvH to HvG T cell clonal ratios were high. The conclusions were limited by the relatively low number and heterogeneity of the intestinal transplant patients.

On this clone itself: Its antigen has not been determined. Base qualities are not at hand, and no much larger clone is one base apart.

This TCR was sampled from a human donor who received an intestinal transplant. Rearrangement joined TRBV10-2 to TRBJ1-5; the D gene cannot be named for sure. The source was unstimulated CD8+ T cells sorted from spleen or lymph node cells, collected before intestinal transplant. The CDR3 amino acid sequence is: CASRGEFQPQHF. The base sequence is TGCGCCAGCAGGGGAGAGTTTCAGCCCCAGCATTTT.